A single sample gave rise to the 29 T cell receptor beta chains below, sequenced in a study of cytomegalovirus exposure and HLA in healthy donors. 60 Vbeta and 13 Jbeta primers were used in PCR. TCRdb's table, derived via immunoSEQ multiplex PCR, lists solely in-frame clones and lacks some. The sample lists roughly 80,000 clones; around four fifths were seen once. The material sequenced was PBMCs. The receptors stem from a man over 45 in good health and CMV-seropositive.

J is TRBJ2-1 and V is TRBV5-8; 11 bases align to TRBD2. Losses at the gene ends were 0 bases for V and 3 bases for J; bases not matched to a gene: 2. Germline CDR1 and CDR2: SGHTS and YDEGEE. This CDR3 has 16 residues. The CDR3 DNA is TGTGCCAGCAGCTTGGCGCTAGCGGGAGGCTACAATGAGCAGTTCTTC. This encodes CASSLALAGGYNEQFF.

The chain uses TRBV5-5 and TRBJ1-1, with D possibly being TRBD1 (6 bases). V lost 0 bases and J lost 6, with 15 bases in between. This CDR3 has 15 residues. CDR1 and CDR2 (germline): SGHKS, YYEKEE (reference sequence). Written as DNA, the CDR3 is TGTGCCAGCAGCTTGGCCCGGACAGCGGGGGCTGAAGCTTTCTTT. It is translated as CASSLARTAGAEAFF.

The chain recombines TRBV29-1 with TRBJ1-5; 8 positions agree with TRBD1. V gave up 6 bases and J gave up 2 bases; unmatched junction bases: 9. The germline CDR1 and CDR2 sequences are SQVTM and ANQGSEA. The CDR3 is 15 amino acids. The CDR3 nucleotides are TGCAGCGTCGTTTCAACAGGGGGAGGCAATCAGCCCCAGCATTTT. As protein: CSVVSTGGGNQPQHF.

This sequence joins TRBV4-2 and TRBJ2-1; no reliable D call. The V end was cut by 5 bases, the J end by 2 bases, with 10 bases between. This CDR3 spans 14 amino acids. From germline, CDR1 is LGHNA and CDR2 YNFKEQ. The CDR3 DNA follows: TGTGCCAGCAGCGGCGGAATAGCCTACAATGAGCAGTTCTTC. The encoded protein is CASSGGIAYNEQFF.

V gene TRBV5-1 combines with J gene TRBJ2-1; 8 bases align to TRBD2. This CDR3 has 18 amino acids. CDR1 and CDR2 from the germline V gene are SGHRS and YFSETQ. V shed 3 bases, J shed 0 bases, and the junction held 11 bases outside the gene matches. The CDR3 sequence: CASSYWGLSGSSYNEQFF. In nucleotides, the CDR3 is TGCGCCAGCAGCTATTGGGGCCTGAGCGGGAGCTCCTACAATGAGCAGTTCTTC.

V gene TRBV5-1 combines with J gene TRBJ2-1, with 14 nucleotides matching TRBD2. Trimming cost V 4 bases and J 14 bases; bases outside gene matches: 11. The CDR3 extends over 15 amino acids. Germline CDR1 reads SGHRS; CDR2 reads YFSETQ. CDR3 sequence reads: CASSTSAGLAGVKFF. CDR3 nucleotides: TGCGCCAGCAGCACCTCAGCGGGACTAGCGGGAGTTAAGTTCTTC.

The chain uses TRBV5-8 and TRBJ2-7; TRBD2 matches at 8 bases. In germline, CDR1 is SGHTS, CDR2 YDEGEE. The J segment lost 0 bases and the V segment lost 4 bases, leaving 6 bases of the junction unmatched. This CDR3 is 15 amino acids long. The CDR3 protein is CASSLLAVSSYEQYF. The CDR3 coding sequence is TGTGCCAGCAGCCTACTAGCGGTTAGCTCCTACGAGCAGTACTTC.

This chain links TRBV30 with TRBJ1-1, with D perhaps TRBD1 (5 bases). Trimming took off 4 bases at V and 8 bases at J, with 11 bases between the two ends. The CDR3 contains 11 residues. Per germline, CDR1 GTSNPN and CDR2 SVGIG (reference sequence). The CDR3 is CAWKATDEAFF. Here the CDR3 DNA reads TGTGCCTGGAAAGCGACAGACGAAGCTTTCTTT.

This clone was seen more than once but under ten times. This chain uses TRBV7-3 with TRBJ1-1; TRBD1 is a possible D gene (6 bases). The V and J ends lost 2 bases and 3 bases respectively, with 10 bases between them. CDR1 and CDR2 from the germline V gene are SGHTA and FQGTGA. There are 14 residues in the CDR3. The CDR3 DNA is TGTGCCAGCAGCTTATTTTCAGGGGACACTGAAGCTTTCTTT. Protein: CASSLFSGDTEAFF.

This rearrangement joins TRBV19 to TRBJ1-2; TRBD1 might be the D (6 bases). Per germline, CDR1 LNHDA and CDR2 SQIVND (reference sequence). The CDR3 runs 14 residues. Trimming shortened V by 8 bases and J by 8 bases, and 21 bases separated the two germline ends. The chain's CDR3 is CASYSRDIGNGYTF. Here the CDR3 DNA reads TGTGCCAGTTATAGCCGGGACATTGGAAACGGCTACACCTTC.

V is TRBV14 and J is TRBJ2-2; D is possibly TRBD2 (6 bases). CDR3 length: 14 residues. Trimming took 9 bases from V and 0 from J, leaving 11 bases between them. The germline V gene encodes CDR1 SGHDN and CDR2 FVKESK. The DNA of the CDR3 is TGTGCCAGTCAAGGGACTCCGAACACCGGGGAGCTGTTTTTT. As protein: CASQGTPNTGELFF.

In this sample, this clone turned up once. The rearrangement uses TRBV30 and TRBJ2-6, with 12 bases identical to TRBD1. Germline V gene sequence: CDR1 GTSNPN, CDR2 SVGIG (reference sequence). V lost 4 bases, J lost 2 bases, and 12 bases stayed unmatched. The CDR3 loop spans 19 amino acids. DNA for the CDR3: TGTGCCTGGAACAATAATATCGGGACAGGGGGCGCTGGGGCCAACGTCCTGACTTTC. It encodes CAWNNNIGTGGAGANVLTF.

This clone has only one observation. V gene TRBV19 combines with J gene TRBJ2-7; the D is unclear. Germline V CDR1 and CDR2: LNHDA, SQIVND (reference sequence). Trimming shortened V by 3 bases and J by 6 bases, and 12 bases separated the two germline ends. The CDR3 is 13 amino acids. As DNA, the CDR3 is TGTGCCAGTAGTATCTTCGCCTTGAGCGAGCAGTACTTC. Amino acids: CASSIFALSEQYF.

The chain employs TRBV7-9 and TRBJ1-4; 7 bases are a match to TRBD1. Per germline, CDR1 SEHNR and CDR2 FQNEAQ (reference sequence). The CDR3 extends over 14 amino acids. After removal of 2 bases from V and 8 bases from J, the junction contained 5 bases not matched to a gene. The CDR3 reads CASSLQGVGEKLFF. The CDR3 region has the DNA TGTGCCAGCAGCTTACAGGGGGTCGGGGAAAAACTGTTTTTT.

The chain employs TRBV6-1 and TRBJ2-5; D gene ambiguous. The V gene's germline CDR1 is MNHNS and CDR2 SASEGT. The CDR3 has 12 residues. V lost 0 bases and J 9 bases, leaving 8 bases between the germline ends. CDR3 coding DNA: TGTGCCAGCAGTGAAGCGATCCAGTCCCAGTACTTC. Translated: CASSEAIQSQYF.

This clone was observed a handful of times. J is TRBJ1-1 and V is TRBV19; D unclear. This CDR3 has 13 amino acids. In germline, CDR1 is LNHDA, CDR2 SQIVND (reference sequence). Trimming removed 3 bases at V and 1 base at J, with 6 bases between. CDR3 loop: CASSIRGNTEAFF. In nucleotides, the CDR3 is TGTGCCAGTAGTATCAGAGGGAACACTGAAGCTTTCTTT.

The chain couples TRBV29-1 to TRBJ2-7; the D gene is possibly TRBD1 (5 bases). The V gene's germline CDR1 is SQVTM and CDR2 ANQGSEA. The germline V and J ends were trimmed by 2 bases and 3 bases, with 17 bases remaining between them. CDR3 length: 15 residues. This CDR3 is CSVESYTGGDYEQYF. DNA of the CDR3: TGCAGCGTTGAATCGTACACAGGTGGGGACTACGAGCAGTACTTC.

V is TRBV30 and J is TRBJ2-7, with 7 bases that match TRBD1. There are 13 residues in the CDR3. The V segment lost 5 bases and the J segment 7 bases; nucleotides outside the gene matches: 11. Germline V gene lookup returns CDR1 GTSNPN and CDR2 SVGIG (reference sequence). This CDR3 is CAWGDRHSREQYF. The CDR3 DNA follows: TGTGCCTGGGGGGACAGACACTCAAGGGAGCAGTACTTC.

This clone was seen a handful of times. The V and J genes are TRBV18 and TRBJ1-2; 7 bases agree with TRBD1. V shed 8 bases and J 4 bases; nucleotides not matched to a gene: 16. Germline CDR1 KGHSH, CDR2 LQKENI. The CDR3 loop spans 16 amino acids. CDR3 sequence (DNA): TGTGCCAGCACGGGACAGACAAAGGTGGGGGTCTATGGCTACACCTTC. Amino acid sequence: CASTGQTKVGVYGYTF.

This chain joins TRBV27 and TRBJ1-1; D remains ambiguous. Trimming took 7 bases from V and 6 from J, leaving 12 bases between them. CDR3 length: 12 residues. The germline V gene has CDR1 MNHEY and CDR2 SMNVEV (reference sequence). CDR3 sequence (DNA): TGTGCCAGCATCAACAAAGTCGCTGAAGCTTTCTTT. Its translation: CASINKVAEAFF.

In this sample, this clone turned up a few times. The chain uses TRBV5-6 and TRBJ2-2; 9 bases align to TRBD1. Trimming at V came to 2 bases and at J to 4 bases, leaving 9 bases not matched to a gene. The CDR3 contains 17 residues. Germline CDR1 and CDR2: SGHDT and YYEEEE. CDR3 DNA: TGTGCCAGCAGCTTAGGTTGGACAGGGGTTGGCACCGGGGAGCTGTTTTTT. This translates into CASSLGWTGVGTGELFF.

With respect to this clone: The junction differs from germline at one of its ends, possibly a read error. This chain links TRBV30 with TRBJ1-1; 7 bases fit TRBD1. Per the germline V gene, CDR1 is GTSNPN and CDR2 is SVGIG (reference sequence). The CDR3 covers 15 residues. The CDR3 sequence is CAVSKGALGDTEAFF. CDR3 in DNA: TGTGCTGTGTCTAAGGGGGCTTTGGGGGACACCGAAGCTTTCTTT. The variable domain in full, with the rest retrieved from reference TRBV30 and TRBJ1-1, is SQTIHQWPATLVQPVGSPLSLECTVEGTSNPNLYWYRQAAGRGLQLLFYSVGIGQISSEVPQNLSASRPQDRQFILSSKKLLLSDSGFYLCAVSKGALGDTEAFFGQGTRLTVV.

This rearrangement joins TRBV6-1 to TRBJ1-5, with D perhaps matching TRBD1 (6 bases). V was pared by 7 bases and J by 2 bases, with 12 bases between. Germline CDR1 is MNHNS and CDR2 is SASEGT. The CDR3 is made up of 14 amino acids. The CDR3 DNA reads TGTGCCAGCACCCCGCCAGGGGGCAATCAGCCCCAGCATTTT. Translated: CASTPPGGNQPQHF.

The chain carries TRBV27 and TRBJ1-1; 11 nucleotides match TRBD1. This CDR3 has 15 amino acids. With 5 bases clipped from V and 7 bases from J, the junction kept 9 bases outside the gene matches. Looked up from germline, CDR1 is MNHEY and CDR2 is SMNVEV (reference sequence). The CDR3 reads CASSPWTGGAFEAFF. The CDR3 DNA reads as TGTGCCAGCAGTCCCTGGACAGGGGGCGCCTTTGAAGCTTTCTTT.

This clone appeared a few times. This chain joins TRBV29-1 and TRBJ2-3, with 11 bases fitting TRBD2. In germline, CDR1 is SQVTM, CDR2 ANQGSEA. The CDR3 covers 15 residues. The ends lost 5 bases at V and 1 base at J; junction bases unmatched: 5. This CDR3 reads CSVSGTSGGTDTQYF. DNA for the CDR3: TGCAGCGTTTCCGGGACTAGCGGAGGCACAGATACGCAGTATTTT.

This chain joins TRBV12-5 and TRBJ2-1, with TRBD2 as a possible D gene (6 bases). Germline V gene data show CDR1 as LGHNT and CDR2 as FRNRAP. The length of the CDR3 is 13 residues. V was pared by 5 bases and J by 10 bases, with 15 bases between. The CDR3 loop is CASGGGLQPEQFF. Here the CDR3 DNA reads TGTGCTAGTGGTGGAGGGCTCCAACCCGAGCAGTTCTTC.

The rearrangement uses TRBV7-9 and TRBJ1-2; tentative D call: TRBD1 (5 bases). CDR3 length: 15 amino acids. Germline V lookup: CDR1 SEHNR, CDR2 FQNEAQ (reference sequence). The germline V and J ends were trimmed by 6 bases and 0 bases, with 14 bases remaining between them. The CDR3 DNA is TGTGCCAGCAGTTACCCACAGGAACCTAACTATGGCTACACCTTC. It encodes CASSYPQEPNYGYTF.

The sample holds a few counts of this clone. The chain combines TRBV27 with TRBJ2-2; TRBD2 agrees at 8 bases. The V gene's germline CDR1 is MNHEY and CDR2 SMNVEV (reference sequence). This CDR3 has 17 amino acids. Losses at the gene ends were 6 bases for V and 2 bases for J; bases not matched to a gene: 11. The CDR3 reads CASSSRGLALNTGELFF. The DNA of the CDR3 is TGTGCCAGCAGCTCCCGAGGACTAGCCCTCAACACCGGGGAGCTGTTTTTT.

This rearrangement joins TRBV7-9 to TRBJ1-1; TRBD1 agrees at 8 bases. Germline values: CDR1 SEHNR, CDR2 FQNEAQ (reference sequence). This CDR3 spans 18 amino acids. The junction had 11 bases not matched to a gene; V was cut back by 2 bases and J by 0 bases. In DNA form, the CDR3 reads TGTGCCAGCAGCTTAAACCAGGGGGCGTCACGGGTGAACACTGAAGCTTTCTTT. Amino acids: CASSLNQGASRVNTEAFF.